This is a list of T cell receptor beta chains from one sample in a study of blood T cell repertoires in COVID-19. This table comes from immunoSEQ multiplex PCR, and its TCRdb copy is limited to in-frame clones, with some not included. Here the sample spans roughly 200,000 clones, approximately 90% being singletons. Sample: PBMCs or T cells enriched from blood (not recorded which). The receptors were sampled from a man aged 25-45 years who had recovered from COVID-19. Each CDR3 is given with its conserved first and last residue. A D gene is named only where the DNA matches it firmly. Part of the rows lack a size; the others show once, few, many or a class for expanded clones.

>TRBJ2-1|NA|NA|TRBV7-2
TGTGCCAGCAGCTCGGGTAACTCCTACAATGAGCAGTTCTTC
CASSSGNSYNEQFF
>TRBJ2-1|NA|TRBD2|TRBV5-1
TGCGCCAGCAGCGCCGCAGCGGGAAACAATTACAATGAGCAGTTCTTC
CASSAAAGNNYNEQFF
>TRBJ2-1|NA|TRBD2|TRBV7-8
TGTGCCAGCAGCTTAGCGTTAACGGGAGGGGGGTTCAATGAGCAGTTCTTC
CASSLALTGGGFNEQFF
>TRBJ2-1|NA|TRBD1|TRBV9
TGTGCCAGCAGCACTTACAGGGGAAGTATACCCTACAATGAGCAGTTCTTC
CASSTYRGSIPYNEQFF
>TRBJ1-5|NA|TRBD1|TRBV19
TGTGCCAGTAGGCTTGGGACAGGGAATGATCAGCCCCAGCATTTT
CASRLGTGNDQPQHF
>TRBJ1-6|NA|NA|TRBV27
TGTGCCAGCAGCCCGGGACAAAATAATTCACCCCTCCACTTT
CASSPGQNNSPLHF
>TRBJ1-1|NA|TRBD1|TRBV18
TGTGCCAGCTCACCTGGACAGGGCGGTGTGAACACTGAAGCTTTCTTT
CASSPGQGGVNTEAFF
>TRBJ2-7|NA|NA|TRBV5-4
TGTGCCAGCAGCTTGACAGGTTCCTACGAGCAGTACTTC
CASSLTGSYEQYF
>TRBJ2-5|once|TRBD2|TRBV13
TGTGCCAGCAGCTTAGTTGGGACTAAGGGTGAGACCCAGTACTTC
CASSLVGTKGETQYF
>TRBJ2-1|NA|NA|TRBV4-3
TGCGCCAGCAGCCAAGATTGGGGGACTGGCGGGATACACAATGAGCAGTTCTTC
CASSQDWGTGGIHNEQFF
>TRBJ2-5|NA|NA|TRBV6-2/TRBV6-3
TGTGCCAGCAGTTCGGAGGGGTTTAAACAAGAGACCCAGTACTTC
CASSSEGFKQETQYF
>TRBJ2-2|few|NA|TRBV10-3
TGTGCCATCGAAACAATTAACACCGGGGAGCTGTTTTTT
CAIETINTGELFF
>TRBJ2-7|NA|TRBD2|TRBV7-9
TGTGCCAGCAGCCCCCCACTAGCGGGGTCCTACGAGCAGTACTTC
CASSPPLAGSYEQYF
>TRBJ2-3|few|NA|TRBV7-2
TGTGCCAGCAGCCTTCGAGGGCGAACCACAGATACGCAGTATTTT
CASSLRGRTTDTQYF
>TRBJ2-2|once|NA|TRBV4-1
TGCGCCAGCCGGGGATGGGGTCGGGGCACCGGGGAGCTGTTTTTT
CASRGWGRGTGELFF
>TRBJ2-7|NA|TRBD1|TRBV5-1
TGCGCCAGCAGCTTAACAGGGGGCAACGAGCAGTACTTC
CASSLTGGNEQYF
>TRBJ1-2|NA|TRBD1|TRBV5-1
TGCGCCAGCAGCACCGGGACAGACTATGGCTACACCTTC
CASSTGTDYGYTF
>TRBJ2-1|few|TRBD2|TRBV2
TGTGCCAGCAGGAAACTAGCGGGATCTTACAATGAGCAGTTCTTC
CASRKLAGSYNEQFF
>TRBJ2-5|NA|NA|TRBV27
TGTGCCAGCAGGAGCGACGTAAACCAAGAGACCCAGTACTTC
CASRSDVNQETQYF
>TRBJ2-1|NA|TRBD2|TRBV11-3
TGTGCCAGCAGCTTAGAACTAGCGGGGGGGCCCAATGAGCAGTTCTTC
CASSLELAGGPNEQFF
>TRBJ2-3|NA|TRBD2|TRBV3-1/TRBV3-2
TGTGCCAGCAGCCAGTTTCGTGGCGGGAGGGCCACAGATACGCAGTATTTT
CASSQFRGGRATDTQYF
>TRBJ2-1|NA|TRBD1|TRBV6-5
TGTGCCAGCAGCAATCAACAGGGGGCCGATGAGCAGTTCTTC
CASSNQQGADEQFF
>TRBJ2-5|NA|TRBD1|TRBV9
TGTGCCAGCAGCGTAGAGGGACAGGGGGTGGAGACCCAGTACTTC
CASSVEGQGVETQYF
>TRBJ1-1|NA|TRBD1|TRBV2
TGTGCCAGCAGAGAGGGGACAGGGAACACTGAAGCTTTCTTT
CASREGTGNTEAFF
>TRBJ2-2|NA|NA|TRBV27
TGTGCCAGCAGTTTAACCCAACAAGTCACCGGGGAGCTGTTTTTT
CASSLTQQVTGELFF
>TRBJ2-7|NA|TRBD2|TRBV4-1
TGCGCCAGCAGCCAAGGGACTAGCGGGAGGTTTCCCTACGAGCAGTACTTC
CASSQGTSGRFPYEQYF
>TRBJ1-3|NA|NA|TRBV4-1
TGCGCCAGCAGCCAAGGCGTGGCACAGACTGGAAACACCATATATTTT
CASSQGVAQTGNTIYF
>TRBJ2-5|NA|TRBD1|TRBV6-2/TRBV6-3
TGTGCCAGCAGTACAGGGGGGAGGAAGACCCAGTACTTC
CASSTGGRKTQYF
>TRBJ2-7|few|TRBD2|TRBV7-9
TGTGCCAGCAGCTTAGTAGCGGGTTCCTACGAGCAGTACTTC
CASSLVAGSYEQYF
>TRBJ1-1|NA|NA|TRBV7-2
TGTGCCAGCAGCTTAGGCGGGGGGACTGAAGCTTTCTTT
CASSLGGGTEAFF
>TRBJ1-3|NA|TRBD1|TRBV2
TGTGCCAGCAGTGAATGGGGCGGACAGGGATCTGGAAACACCATATATTTT
CASSEWGGQGSGNTIYF
>TRBJ1-6|NA|TRBD1|TRBV5-6
TGTGCCAGCAGCTTGACAGGGGAGAATTCACCCCTCCACTTT
CASSLTGENSPLHF
>TRBJ1-1|NA|NA|TRBV7-9
TGTGCCAGCAGCTTAAGAGAGAACACTGAAGCTTTCTTT
CASSLRENTEAFF